This is a list of T cell receptor beta chains from one sample in a study of T cell changes during pregnancy in multiple sclerosis. Clones were read by immunoSEQ multiplex PCR, and TCRdb kept only the in-frame ones, dropping some. This table holds under 95,000 clones, 80% to 95% found once. The sample consisted of peripheral blood, taken in the second trimester of pregnancy. All receptors come from a female donor in good health, enrolled as a control in a pregnancy study. Each CDR3 is given with its conserved first and last residue. Each record gives: D gene, clone size, J gene, V gene, CDR3 protein, CDR3 DNA. D genes are given only for firm matches. Clone size is not always given. Where it is, it says once, few, many or a class for expanded clones.

>TRBD2|NA|TRBJ2-1|TRBV9
CASSVDPSGGRNEQFF
TGTGCCAGCAGCGTAGATCCTAGCGGGGGCCGGAATGAGCAGTTCTTC
>NA|NA|TRBJ1-2|TRBV9
CASSVDSNYGYTF
TGTGCCAGCAGCGTAGACTCTAACTATGGCTACACCTTC
>NA|NA|TRBJ2-2|TRBV29-1
CSVETSSTGELFF
TGCAGCGTTGAGACTAGTTCCACCGGGGAGCTGTTTTTT
>NA|NA|TRBJ1-3|TRBV6-1
CASSAGPIRTLGNTIYF
TGTGCCAGCAGTGCGGGTCCGATACGTACATTAGGAAACACCATATATTTT
>NA|NA|TRBJ1-3|TRBV2
CASGEGSRSGNTIYF
TGTGCCAGCGGGGAGGGCAGCCGTTCTGGAAACACCATATATTTT
>TRBD2|NA|TRBJ2-7|TRBV27
CASTTPRGGRENYEQYF
TGTGCCAGCACCACCCCGCGGGGGGGTCGAGAGAACTACGAGCAGTACTTC
>NA|NA|TRBJ2-5|TRBV4-2
CASSPSPGGEETQYF
TGTGCCAGCAGCCCATCTCCGGGGGGCGAAGAGACCCAGTACTTC
>TRBD1|once|TRBJ2-7|TRBV2
CASKGQGSSYEQYF
TGTGCCAGCAAAGGACAGGGAAGCTCCTACGAGCAGTACTTC
>TRBD1|NA|TRBJ1-1|TRBV10-3
CAISAGTGGTEAFF
TGTGCCATCAGTGCCGGGACAGGGGGCACTGAAGCTTTCTTT
>NA|NA|TRBJ1-2|TRBV2
CASSRGGRTNYGYTF
TGTGCCAGCAGTCGGGGTGGCCGAACCAACTATGGCTACACCTTC
>TRBD1|NA|TRBJ1-2|TRBV15
CATSRDPGGGGYTF
TGTGCCACCAGCAGAGATCCAGGGGGCGGTGGCTACACCTTC
>NA|NA|TRBJ1-4|TRBV6-6
CASSRTVANEKLFF
TGTGCCAGCAGCCGGACAGTAGCTAATGAAAAACTGTTTTTT
>TRBD2|NA|TRBJ2-3|TRBV7-2
CASSPGLAGGPSTDTQYF
TGTGCCAGCAGCCCTGGACTAGCGGGGGGACCTAGCACAGATACGCAGTATTTT
>NA|NA|TRBJ2-5|TRBV18
CASSPRVQGEEETQYF
TGTGCCAGCTCACCACGGGTACAGGGCGAGGAAGAGACCCAGTACTTC
>NA|NA|TRBJ1-1|TRBV10-3
CAIRGVEGPNTEAFF
TGTGCCATCAGGGGGGTGGAGGGGCCCAACACTGAAGCTTTCTTT
>NA|NA|TRBJ2-1|TRBV7-8
CASSSAGTPYNEQFF
TGTGCCAGCAGCTCAGCCGGGACACCCTACAATGAGCAGTTCTTC
>NA|NA|TRBJ1-5|TRBV4-3
CASSQGRGEDQPQHF
TGCGCCAGCAGCCAGGGCAGGGGCGAAGACCAGCCCCAGCATTTT
>NA|once|TRBJ2-3|TRBV9
CASSPFMSGEDTQYF
TGTGCCAGCAGCCCCTTTATGTCAGGGGAAGATACGCAGTATTTT
>NA|NA|TRBJ1-1|TRBV6-1
CASPGRYTEAFF
TGTGCCAGCCCTGGGCGTTACACTGAAGCTTTCTTT
>NA|NA|TRBJ1-2|TRBV6-5
CASSYFFGGRGVGYTF
TGTGCCAGCAGTTATTTTTTCGGGGGGAGAGGGGTTGGCTACACCTTC
>TRBD1|NA|TRBJ1-1|TRBV6-5
CASSYDRSQGQKAFF
TGTGCCAGCAGTTACGATAGATCCCAGGGACAGAAAGCTTTCTTT
>NA|NA|TRBJ1-6|TRBV18
CASSPLSGINNSPLHF
TGTGCCAGCTCACCTCTTTCAGGGATCAATAATTCACCCCTCCACTTT
>TRBD2|NA|TRBJ2-7|TRBV5-1
CASSLGAGDTYEQYF
TGCGCCAGCAGCTTAGGGGCGGGGGATACCTACGAGCAGTACTTC
>NA|NA|TRBJ1-6|TRBV5-6
CASSWAGNSPLHF
TGTGCCAGCAGCTGGGCCGGTAATTCACCCCTCCACTTT
>NA|NA|TRBJ1-3|TRBV7-9
CASSSDAGSGNTIYF
TGTGCCAGCAGCTCGGACGCGGGCTCTGGAAACACCATATATTTT
>NA|NA|TRBJ1-1|TRBV14
CASSQERNTEAFF
TGTGCCAGCAGCCAAGAGAGGAACACTGAAGCTTTCTTT
>NA|NA|TRBJ2-1|TRBV5-1
CASSGQGTYNEQFF
TGCGCCAGCAGCGGCCAGGGCACCTACAATGAGCAGTTCTTC
>NA|NA|TRBJ2-7|TRBV29-1
CSVEDRDRYEQYF
TGCAGCGTTGAAGATCGGGATCGCTACGAGCAGTACTTC
>TRBD1|NA|TRBJ2-7|TRBV6-5
CASSYRSGTGSSEYF
TGTGCCAGCAGTTACCGTTCAGGGACAGGGTCCTCTGAGTACTTC
>NA|NA|TRBJ2-3|TRBV4-3
CASSQDGAVTSGDTQYF
TGCGCCAGCAGCCAAGATGGGGCAGTCACAAGTGGAGATACGCAGTATTTT
>NA|NA|TRBJ2-7|TRBV10-3
CAISERQISYEQYF
TGTGCCATCAGTGAGAGACAGATCTCCTACGAGCAGTACTTC
>TRBD1|NA|TRBJ1-2|TRBV9
CASSVDRDYGYTF
TGTGCCAGCAGCGTCGACAGGGACTATGGCTACACCTTC
>NA|medium-sized|TRBJ2-5|TRBV4-2
CASSQEGGGPETQYF
TGTGCCAGCAGCCAAGAAGGGGGGGGCCCCGAGACCCAGTACTTC
>NA|few|TRBJ2-5|TRBV7-2
CASSQRTVPTQYF
TGTGCCAGCAGCCAAAGGACAGTCCCGACCCAGTACTTC
>NA|NA|TRBJ2-1|TRBV7-8
CASSLRSRETALYNEQFF
TGTGCCAGCAGCTTAAGGTCCAGAGAGACAGCACTTTACAATGAGCAGTTCTTC
>NA|NA|TRBJ2-1|TRBV18
CASSPGRGSFSYNEQFF
TGTGCCAGCTCACCAGGCAGGGGATCCTTTTCCTACAATGAGCAGTTCTTC
>NA|NA|TRBJ1-2|TRBV7-8
CASSLGTEESGYTF
TGTGCCAGCAGCTTAGGGACAGAAGAATCCGGCTACACCTTC
>TRBD2|NA|TRBJ2-1|TRBV5-6
CASSFPTSGGHNEQFF
TGTGCCAGCAGCTTTCCCACTAGCGGGGGGCACAATGAGCAGTTCTTC
>TRBD2|NA|TRBJ2-7|TRBV5-6
CASSHKGRGGALEQYF
TGTGCCAGCAGCCACAAAGGGCGCGGGGGGGCTCTCGAGCAGTACTTC
>NA|NA|TRBJ1-1|TRBV30
CAWSVQSRAFF
TGTGCCTGGAGTGTACAGTCGAGAGCTTTCTTT
>NA|once|TRBJ1-2|TRBV4-1
CASSHGQGSHGYTF
TGCGCCAGCAGCCATGGGCAGGGGAGTCATGGCTACACCTTC
>NA|NA|TRBJ1-3|TRBV30
CAWGTSGNTIYF
TGTGCCTGGGGGACTTCTGGAAACACCATATATTTT
>NA|NA|TRBJ2-2|TRBV7-9
CASSRGTGELFF
TGTGCCAGCAGCCGGGGGACCGGGGAGCTGTTTTTT
>TRBD1|NA|TRBJ2-7|TRBV9
CASSELGQGADEQYF
TGTGCCAGCAGCGAATTAGGACAGGGGGCGGACGAGCAGTACTTC
>NA|NA|TRBJ2-5|TRBV7-3
CASSLAGGQETQYF
TGTGCCAGCAGCTTAGCCGGGGGCCAAGAGACCCAGTACTTC
>NA|NA|TRBJ2-5|TRBV10-3
CAISESLETGPETQYF
TGTGCCATCAGTGAGTCTTTGGAGACAGGACCAGAGACCCAGTACTTC
>NA|NA|TRBJ1-5|TRBV6-1
CASVQTHNQPQHF
TGTGCCAGTGTCCAGACACACAATCAGCCCCAGCATTTT
>TRBD1|NA|TRBJ2-7|TRBV19
CASRSTGGNEQYF
TGTGCCAGTAGATCGACAGGGGGGAACGAGCAGTACTTC
>NA|NA|TRBJ1-1|TRBV7-3
CASSPQGGDTEAFF
TGTGCCAGCAGCCCTCAGGGCGGGGACACTGAAGCTTTCTTT
>NA|NA|TRBJ1-5|TRBV6-1
CASRPETASNQPQHF
TGTGCCAGCAGGCCCGAGACAGCTAGCAATCAGCCCCAGCATTTT
>NA|NA|TRBJ2-2|TRBV7-9
CASSKGTTNTGELFF
TGTGCCAGCAGCAAAGGGACAACGAACACCGGGGAGCTGTTTTTT
>TRBD1|NA|TRBJ1-6|TRBV7-6
CASSLGQGARDSPLHF
TGTGCCAGCAGCCTTGGACAGGGGGCACGGGATTCACCCCTCCACTTT
>TRBD1|NA|TRBJ2-2|TRBV7-9
CASSATGTGGLGTGELFF
TGTGCCAGCAGCGCAACCGGGACAGGGGGCTTGGGCACCGGGGAGCTGTTTTTT